This paragraph covers one TCR beta chain sequence. The antigen is unknown. Sequenced by immunoSEQ multiplex PCR; TCRdb stores in-frame clones only, minus some. Here the sample spans fewer than 150,000 clones, more than 80% being singletons. These data are taken from a study of graft-versus-host responses after intestinal transplantation. Study details: All recipients were given anti-thymocyte globulin induction, and tacrolimus and steroids were then administered for three to four years. Regarding the study as a whole: Peak circulating GvH clone levels were associated with early post-transplant HvG declines.

Trimming removed 2 bases from V and 3 bases from J, with 10 bases in between. The CDR3 consists of 14 residues. From germline, CDR1 is SGHRS and CDR2 YFSETQ. J is TRBJ2-3 and V is TRBV5-1; D is uncertain. The starting material was unstimulated CD4+ T cells sorted from spleen or lymph node cells, obtained before intestinal transplant. The TCR comes from a human donor who received an intestinal transplant. CDR3 amino acids: CASSFSRNTDTQYF. Here the CDR3 DNA reads TGCGCCAGCAGCTTTTCCAGGAATACAGATACGCAGTATTTT.